Each of the 5 T cell receptor beta chains below was sequenced from the same sample in a study of blood T cell repertoires in COVID-19. Profiled with immunoSEQ multiplex PCR; TCRdb holds only in-frame clones, not every one. The table has 250,000 or so clones, about 85% seen once. The sequenced sample consisted of peripheral blood. Receptor source: a young man with active or convalescent COVID-19.

The genes are TRBV18 and TRBJ1-2, with D unclear. CDR3 size: 12 residues. With 2 bases removed from V and 5 bases from J, the gap between germline ends came to 6 bases. Germline V lookup: CDR1 KGHSH, CDR2 LQKENI. This CDR3 is CASSPGEYGYTF. CDR3 in DNA: TGTGCCAGCTCACCAGGGGAGTATGGCTACACCTTC. Drawing the rest from reference TRBV18 and TRBJ1-2, the complete variable domain is NAGVMQNPRHLVRRRGQEARLRCSPMKGHSHVYWYRQLPEEGLKFMVYLQKENIIDESGMPKERFSAEFPKEGPSILRIQQVVRGDSAAYFCASSPGEYGYTFGSGTRLTVV.

V gene TRBV11-2 combines with J gene TRBJ1-1, with TRBD1 as a possible D gene (6 bases). The germline gives CDR1 SGHAT, CDR2 FQNNGV. The CDR3 extends over 12 amino acids. V gave up 6 bases and J gave up 8 bases, with 13 bases separating them. CDR3 DNA sequence: TGTGCCAGCAGACAGGGTACATTAGAAGCTTTCTTT. As protein: CASRQGTLEAFF.

The V gene is TRBV10-3, the J gene TRBJ2-3, with 10 positions matching TRBD1. Germline-derived CDR1 and CDR2 are ENHRY and SYGVKD. The ends lost 4 bases at V and 5 bases at J; junction bases unmatched: 3. This CDR3 comprises 14 residues. CDR3 amino acids: CAISGTGGVDTQYF. In DNA form, the CDR3 reads TGTGCCATCAGTGGGACAGGGGGTGTAGATACGCAGTATTTT.

The V call is TRBV3-1 (or the pseudogene TRBV3-2), the J call TRBJ2-7; D not certain. This CDR3 comprises 14 residues. V was shortened by 6 bases and J by 4 bases, with 16 bases between the two germline ends. Germline CDR1 and CDR2: LGHDT and YNNKEL (reference sequence). The CDR3 is CASRWAGDPYEQYF. The CDR3 nucleotides are TGTGCCAGCAGGTGGGCAGGCGACCCTTACGAGCAGTACTTC.

CDR3 bases: TGTGCCAGCAGCGTAGTGGGGGCAGGGAATCAGCCCCAGCATTTT. Its protein is CASSVVGAGNQPQHF. The chain recombines TRBV9 with TRBJ1-5, with D perhaps TRBD1 (6 bases). Between the trimmed V and J ends, which lost 0 bases and 4 bases, there was a span of 11 bases. Germline lookup yields CDR1 SGDLS and CDR2 YYNGEE. The CDR3 is made up of 15 amino acids. The variable domain in full, with the rest retrieved from reference TRBV9 and TRBJ1-5, is DSGVTQTPKHLITATGQRVTLRCSPRSGDLSVYWYQQSLDQGLQFLIQYYNGEERAKGNILERFSAQQFPDLHSELNLSSLELGDSALYFCASSVVGAGNQPQHFGDGTRLSIL.